A single sample gave rise to the 9 T cell receptor beta chains below, sequenced in a study of shared clonotypes between healthy human individuals. CD45RO-negative, CCR7-positively selected cells formed the naive CD8 fraction, excluding terminally differentiated effector memory CD45RA+ cells. Measured with immunoSEQ multiplex PCR; TCRdb has only the in-frame clones, and not every one. The table records about 1.9 million clones, 93% of them present only once. The sequenced sample was naive CD8+ T cells from PBMCs. These receptors were taken from a man aged 18 to 29 in good health. Some clones in this sample may be carry-over from other donors' samples.

The rearrangement uses TRBV9 and TRBJ2-1, with D maybe TRBD2 (6 bases). V was shortened by 3 bases and J by 0 bases, with 10 bases between the two germline ends. CDR3 length: 15 amino acids. The V gene's germline CDR1 is SGDLS and CDR2 YYNGEE. As DNA, the CDR3 is TGTGCCAGCAGCGGTGGAGGGCCCTCCTACAATGAGCAGTTCTTC. As protein: CASSGGGPSYNEQFF.

The chain carries TRBV28 and TRBJ2-2, with D possibly being TRBD1 (8 bases). Between the trimmed V and J ends, which lost 6 bases and 5 bases, there was a span of 16 bases. The CDR3 loop spans 15 amino acids. Germline CDR1 MDHEN, CDR2 SYDVKM. The CDR3 reads CASSLTGEGTGELFF. The CDR3 coding sequence is TGTGCCAGCAGCCTGACAGGGGAGGGTACCGGGGAGCTGTTTTTT.

This chain connects TRBV28 to TRBJ2-1; 8 bases are a match to TRBD2. Per the germline V gene, CDR1 is MDHEN and CDR2 is SYDVKM. V lost 6 bases and J lost 2; bases outside the gene matches: 9. The CDR3 loop spans 16 amino acids. CDR3 in amino acids: CASRKPAGATYNEQFF. The CDR3 DNA is TGTGCCAGCAGGAAACCAGCGGGAGCAACCTACAATGAGCAGTTCTTC.

This chain uses TRBV15 with TRBJ2-1; 9 bases agree with TRBD2. Trimming took 1 base from V and 3 from J; bases not matched to a gene: 4. The germline V gene encodes CDR1 LNHNV and CDR2 YYDKDF (reference sequence). CDR3 length: 16 residues. CDR3 in DNA: TGTGCCACCAGCAGAGGGATAGCGGGAGTCTACAATGAGCAGTTCTTC. It translates to CATSRGIAGVYNEQFF.

The chain uses TRBV27 and TRBJ2-3, with D unclear. CDR1 is MNHEY and CDR2 is SMNVEV in the germline V gene (reference sequence). V lost 6 bases and J 5 bases, leaving 15 bases between the germline ends. This CDR3 region has 14 residues. The DNA for the CDR3 is TGTGCCAGCAGCCAGACCAACCCTTTAGATACGCAGTATTTT. Translation gives CASSQTNPLDTQYF.

To note about this clone: Distinct nucleotide sequences in the sample also encode this CDR3. The rearrangement uses TRBV9 and TRBJ2-7; possible D gene TRBD2, 6 bases. This CDR3 has 13 residues. V was shortened by 3 bases and J by 1 base, with 8 bases between the two germline ends. CDR1 is SGDLS and CDR2 is YYNGEE in the germline V gene. CDR3 protein: CASSAGLSYEQYF. The CDR3 DNA follows: TGTGCCAGCAGCGCCGGACTATCCTACGAGCAGTACTTC.

The chain joins TRBV19 to TRBJ2-5, with a tentative D call TRBD1 (5 bases). In germline, CDR1 is LNHDA, CDR2 SQIVND (reference sequence). There are 13 residues in the CDR3. Trimming removed 3 bases from V and 1 base from J, with 6 bases in between. The DNA of the CDR3 is TGTGCCAGTAGTATTGACAGCCAAGAGACCCAGTACTTC. The encoded protein is CASSIDSQETQYF. The full variable domain, with the rest looked up from reference TRBV19 and TRBJ2-5, is DGGITQSPKYLFRKEGQNVTLSCEQNLNHDAMYWYRQDPGQGLRLIYYSQIVNDFQKGDIAEGYSVSREKKESFPLTVTSAQKNPTAFYLCASSIDSQETQYFGPGTRLLVL.

The V call is TRBV19, the J call TRBJ2-1; D is ambiguous. Trimming left V 3 bases short and J 4 bases short, with 7 bases between. The CDR3 loop spans 13 amino acids. The germline V gene has CDR1 LNHDA and CDR2 SQIVND (reference sequence). The CDR3 bases are TGTGCCAGTAGTATCAGGTTGTACAATGAGCAGTTCTTC. As protein: CASSIRLYNEQFF.

This chain links TRBV19 with TRBJ2-1; 9 bases agree with TRBD2. V shed 0 bases and J 8 bases; nucleotides not matched to a gene: 5. CDR3 length: 15 amino acids. In germline, CDR1 is LNHDA, CDR2 SQIVND (reference sequence). CDR3 in DNA: TGTGCCAGTAGTATAGATGGCGGGAGGGTCGATGAGCAGTTCTTC. This codes for CASSIDGGRVDEQFF.